Listed below are T cell receptor beta chains from one sample, sequenced in a study of blood T cell repertoires in COVID-19. Sequencing used immunoSEQ multiplex PCR; TCRdb keeps in-frame clones, though not all of them. The sample has roughly 120,000 clones, less than 85% seen once. Specimen: peripheral blood. The receptors stem from a woman older than 75 with acute or convalescent COVID-19. Both conserved end residues are part of each CDR3. D genes are given only for firm matches. Not all rows give a size; the values are once, few, many and, for expanded clones, a class.

few,TRBV18,TRBD1,TRBJ1-2,CASSPDRGLDYGYTF,TGTGCCAGCTCACCCGACAGGGGGCTAGACTATGGCTACACCTTC
-,TRBV19,-,TRBJ1-5,CASSIAGNQPQHF,TGTGCCAGTAGTATTGCGGGCAATCAGCCCCAGCATTTT
-,TRBV9,-,TRBJ2-3,CASQANSHTDTQYF,TGTGCCTCCCAAGCGAACTCCCACACAGATACGCAGTATTTT
few,TRBV2,TRBD2,TRBJ2-5,CASSVGGSETQYF,TGTGCCAGCAGTGTCGGGGGGAGCGAGACCCAGTACTTC
-,TRBV7-9,TRBD1,TRBJ1-2,CASSLSSGLDREYYGYTF,TGTGCCAGCAGCTTATCATCAGGACTGGACAGGGAATACTATGGCTACACCTTC
-,TRBV25-1,TRBD2,TRBJ2-1,CASSGGPGLVLEQFF,TGTGCCAGCAGTGGCGGCCCGGGACTAGTTCTTGAGCAGTTCTTC
-,TRBV6-5,-,TRBJ2-1,CASSYLSSSYNEQFF,TGTGCCAGCAGTTACCTTAGCAGCTCCTACAATGAGCAGTTCTTC
few,TRBV19,-,TRBJ1-5,CASSTWQINQPQHF,TGTGCCAGTAGTACATGGCAAATAAATCAGCCCCAGCATTTT
-,TRBV19,-,TRBJ1-3,CASSMFPGQGSGNTIYF,TGTGCCAGTAGTATGTTTCCGGGACAAGGCTCTGGAAACACCATATATTTT
-,TRBV28,-,TRBJ1-6,CASCRDSPLHF,TGTGCCAGCTGTCGGGATTCACCCCTCCACTTT
-,TRBV6-6,TRBD1,TRBJ1-2,CASSSGTGGGYGYTF,TGTGCCAGCAGTTCCGGGACAGGGGGAGGGTATGGCTACACCTTC
-,TRBV5-1,TRBD1,TRBJ2-1,CASSLGGTGWYNEQFF,TGCGCCAGCAGCTTGGGAGGGACAGGGTGGTACAATGAGCAGTTCTTC
-,TRBV4-2,-,TRBJ1-1,CASSQEARMNTEAFF,TGTGCCAGCAGCCAAGAGGCGAGGATGAACACTGAAGCTTTCTTT
-,TRBV7-2,TRBD2,TRBJ2-5,CASSPPGLAGQETQYF,TGTGCCAGCAGCCCCCCGGGACTAGCGGGACAGGAGACCCAGTACTTC
once,TRBV3-1/TRBV3-2,TRBD2,TRBJ2-3,CASSHSATSGGYTDTQYF,TGTGCCAGCAGCCATTCTGCAACTAGCGGGGGGTACACAGATACGCAGTATTTT
-,TRBV7-8,TRBD1,TRBJ2-6,CASSFHDRGAGANVLTF,TGTGCCAGCAGCTTTCACGACAGGGGCGCTGGGGCCAACGTCCTGACTTTC
-,TRBV27,TRBD2,TRBJ2-1,CASSLTSGDYNEQFF,TGTGCCAGCAGTTTGACTAGCGGGGATTACAATGAGCAGTTCTTC
-,TRBV13,-,TRBJ2-7,CASSLRRSPGTPRAYEQYF,TGTGCCAGCAGCTTGCGGAGAAGCCCCGGGACTCCCCGGGCCTACGAGCAGTACTTC
-,TRBV5-1,TRBD1,TRBJ1-1,CASSPLTGARTEAFF,TGCGCCAGCAGCCCGTTGACAGGGGCGAGGACTGAAGCTTTCTTT
-,TRBV29-1,-,TRBJ1-2,CSAYSSYGYTF,TGCAGCGCCTATAGCTCCTATGGCTACACCTTC
-,TRBV28,-,TRBJ1-2,CASRQDSWWGYTF,TGTGCCAGCAGACAGGACAGCTGGTGGGGCTACACCTTC
few,TRBV7-9,TRBD2,TRBJ2-2,CASSFGLALTGELFF,TGTGCCAGCAGCTTTGGACTAGCCTTAACCGGGGAGCTGTTTTTT
-,TRBV2,-,TRBJ1-1,CASSEAGLNTEAFF,TGTGCCAGCAGCGAAGCGGGGCTGAACACTGAAGCTTTCTTT
once,TRBV10-1,-,TRBJ1-1,CASSEQVHTEAFF,TGCGCCAGCAGTGAACAGGTCCACACTGAAGCTTTCTTT
-,TRBV30,TRBD2,TRBJ2-1,CALTSGSLSFNEQFF,TGTGCCTTGACTAGCGGGAGCCTCTCCTTCAATGAGCAGTTCTTC
few,TRBV19,TRBD1,TRBJ1-1,CASSMARTGANTEAFF,TGTGCCAGTAGTATGGCACGGACAGGAGCGAACACTGAAGCTTTCTTT
-,TRBV19,TRBD1,TRBJ2-6,CASSGPPGTGSSGANVLTF,TGTGCCAGTAGTGGTCCCCCCGGGACAGGGAGCTCTGGGGCCAACGTCCTGACTTTC
-,TRBV3-1/TRBV3-2,-,TRBJ2-1,CASSQEVARQFF,TGTGCCAGCAGCCAAGAAGTAGCTCGGCAGTTCTTC
-,TRBV2,TRBD1,TRBJ2-1,CASSPDRANEQFF,TGTGCCAGCAGTCCGGACAGGGCTAATGAGCAGTTCTTC
-,TRBV6-5,TRBD1,TRBJ1-5,CASGQAGNQPQHF,TGTGCCAGTGGACAGGCTGGCAATCAGCCCCAGCATTTT
-,TRBV5-4,-,TRBJ2-3,CASSSAHALGTSTDTQYF,TGTGCCAGCAGCTCCGCGCATGCCCTCGGGACTAGCACAGATACGCAGTATTTT
-,TRBV19,-,TRBJ1-5,CASSISTVQFPNQPQHF,TGTGCCAGTAGTATTTCCACCGTCCAGTTCCCCAATCAGCCCCAGCATTTT
-,TRBV29-1,TRBD1,TRBJ2-2,CSVGAQGDTGELFF,TGCAGCGTTGGGGCCCAGGGGGACACCGGGGAGCTGTTTTTT
few,TRBV27,-,TRBJ2-1,CASSLEGEGVNEQFF,TGTGCCAGCAGTTTAGAGGGGGAGGGGGTGAATGAGCAGTTCTTC
few,TRBV7-9,-,TRBJ2-7,CASSPPFAYEQYF,TGTGCCAGCAGCCCCCCGTTTGCCTACGAGCAGTACTTC
-,TRBV19,-,TRBJ2-3,CASSVQGDGGYDTQYF,TGTGCCAGTAGTGTCCAGGGAGACGGGGGTTATGATACGCAGTATTTT
-,TRBV7-6,TRBD1,TRBJ2-1,CASSLAGGQGGYNEQFF,TGTGCCAGCAGCTTAGCCGGGGGACAGGGGGGCTACAATGAGCAGTTCTTC
-,TRBV5-3,TRBD1,TRBJ2-7,CARSLCRTGGYEQYF,TGTGCCAGAAGCTTGTGTCGTACAGGGGGCTACGAGCAGTACTTC
-,TRBV2,-,TRBJ1-5,CASRTGNREPQHF,TGTGCCAGCAGGACAGGAAATCGGGAGCCCCAGCATTTT
-,TRBV5-1,TRBD2,TRBJ2-2,CASSYSGGSPGELFF,TGCGCCAGCAGCTACTCAGGCGGGAGTCCCGGGGAGCTGTTTTTT
-,TRBV12-3/TRBV12-4,-,TRBJ2-3,CASSFGGDTQYF,TGTGCCAGCAGTTTTGGAGGAGATACGCAGTATTTT
-,TRBV7-2,-,TRBJ2-6,CASSLDSSGANVLTF,TGTGCCAGCAGCTTAGACTCCTCTGGGGCCAACGTCCTGACTTTC
-,TRBV5-1,-,TRBJ2-3,CASSPDTFTDTQYF,TGCGCCAGCAGCCCGGACACTTTCACAGATACGCAGTATTTT
few,TRBV19,-,TRBJ2-5,CASSPSWGEQETQYF,TGTGCCAGTAGTCCCTCCTGGGGGGAACAAGAGACCCAGTACTTC
few,TRBV19,-,TRBJ1-5,CASSIDMGGYNQPQHF,TGTGCCAGTAGTATAGATATGGGGGGTTACAATCAGCCCCAGCATTTT
-,TRBV11-2,TRBD1,TRBJ1-4,CASSLGQAAANEKLFF,TGTGCCAGCAGCTTGGGACAGGCGGCGGCTAATGAAAAACTGTTTTTT
-,TRBV20-1,TRBD2,TRBJ2-3,CSASDQIAGGTQYF,TGCAGTGCTAGTGACCAAATTGCGGGAGGAACGCAGTATTTT
-,TRBV4-1,TRBD2,TRBJ2-2,CASSHPRGGPLTGELFF,TGCGCCAGCAGCCACCCGCGGGGGGGCCCGCTCACCGGGGAGCTGTTTTTT
-,TRBV7-2,TRBD2,TRBJ2-5,CASSAVPGLGKETQYF,TGTGCCAGCAGCGCTGTACCGGGACTAGGGAAAGAGACCCAGTACTTC
once,TRBV2,-,TRBJ2-7,CASQTGTSSYEQYF,TGTGCCAGCCAAACCGGGACAAGCTCCTACGAGCAGTACTTC
-,TRBV7-7,-,TRBJ2-3,CASSPGQPDTDTQYF,TGTGCTAGCAGCCCAGGACAGCCTGACACAGATACGCAGTATTTT
-,TRBV11-2,TRBD1,TRBJ1-6,CASSPRQGLDSPLHF,TGTGCCAGCAGCCCAAGACAGGGGCTGGATTCACCCCTCCACTTT
-,TRBV19,-,TRBJ1-4,CASSIAVVNEKLFF,TGTGCCAGTAGTATTGCTGTAGTAAATGAAAAACTGTTTTTT
-,TRBV7-7,TRBD2,TRBJ2-1,CASSLSPTSGGVNEQFF,TGTGCTAGCAGCTTATCCCCAACTAGCGGGGGTGTTAATGAGCAGTTCTTC
few,TRBV19,-,TRBJ2-3,CASSIGGGRSSTDTQYF,TGTGCCAGTAGTATAGGAGGCGGAAGATCAAGCACAGATACGCAGTATTTT